This is a list of T cell receptor beta chains from one sample in a study of blood T cell repertoires in COVID-19. Sequenced by immunoSEQ multiplex PCR; TCRdb stores in-frame clones only, minus some. The data show about 140,000 clones, with around 90% seen just once and over 1.5% held by the top ten. Sequenced sample: peripheral blood. These receptors came from a man aged 65-85 years with acute or convalescent COVID-19. CDR3s include the opening cysteine and the closing phenylalanine or tryptophan. The D gene is left open where the match is weak. For some rows the clone size is stated as once, few or many, or as a class when expanded; others skip it.

clone size	J gene	D gene	V gene	CDR3 DNA	CDR3 protein
-	TRBJ1-4	-	TRBV6-5	TGTGCCAGCAGCCCCAGTTGGCAGAATGAAAAACTGTTTTTT	CASSPSWQNEKLFF
-	TRBJ2-2	TRBD2	TRBV5-4	TGTGCCAGCAGCGCCTCGGGGGGTTCGAGCACCGGGGAGCTGTTTTTT	CASSASGGSSTGELFF
-	TRBJ1-5	TRBD1	TRBV27	TGTGCCAGCAGTTTGCACGGGACAGGGAAATGTCGGCCCCAGCATTTT	CASSLHGTGKCRPQHF
once	TRBJ1-6	-	TRBV3-1/TRBV3-2	TGTGCCAGCAGCCAAGGCAGGGTGGGTTCACCCCTCCACTTT	CASSQGRVGSPLHF
-	TRBJ1-1	TRBD1	TRBV2	TGTGCCAGCTTACTTAATACAGGGGTGTCAGCTTTCTTT	CASLLNTGVSAFF
-	TRBJ2-3	TRBD2	TRBV2	TGTGCCAGCCAACCTGGGACTAGCGGAACTAGCACAGATACGCAGTATTTT	CASQPGTSGTSTDTQYF
-	TRBJ1-1	TRBD1	TRBV20-1	TGCAGTGCTAGTGCCGGACAGGGCCAAACTGAAGCTTTCTTT	CSASAGQGQTEAFF
-	TRBJ2-7	TRBD1	TRBV29-1	TGCAGCGTTGGACAGGGGGGGTACGAGCAGTACTTC	CSVGQGGYEQYF
-	TRBJ1-4	-	TRBV20-1	TGCAGTGCTAGTGGAGGGAGAACTAATGAAAAACTGTTTTTT	CSASGGRTNEKLFF
-	TRBJ2-7	TRBD1	TRBV6-5	TGTGCCAGCAGTTACGAAGCAGGGGGCCTCGAGCAGTACTTC	CASSYEAGGLEQYF
-	TRBJ1-1	TRBD1	TRBV11-2	TGTGCCAGCATCCCGATTTATGACAGGGAAACTGAAGCTTTCTTT	CASIPIYDRETEAFF
-	TRBJ1-5	TRBD1	TRBV6-5	TGTGCCAGTTCCCGACAGGGGGATCAGCCCCAGCATTTT	CASSRQGDQPQHF
-	TRBJ1-1	-	TRBV4-1	TGCGCCAGCAGCCAGCCCTGGGGGGTCGAAGCTTTCTTT	CASSQPWGVEAFF
-	TRBJ2-1	-	TRBV2	TGTGCCAGCAGTGAAGCTAGTTACTCGTACGACAATGAGCAGTTCTTC	CASSEASYSYDNEQFF
-	TRBJ2-7	-	TRBV7-9	TGTGCCAGCAGCGGACCGCTTACAGGGACCTCCTACGAGCAGTACTTC	CASSGPLTGTSYEQYF
-	TRBJ1-5	TRBD1	TRBV24-1	TGTGCCACCAGTGCAGGGGGAGGGCCCCAGCATTTT	CATSAGGGPQHF